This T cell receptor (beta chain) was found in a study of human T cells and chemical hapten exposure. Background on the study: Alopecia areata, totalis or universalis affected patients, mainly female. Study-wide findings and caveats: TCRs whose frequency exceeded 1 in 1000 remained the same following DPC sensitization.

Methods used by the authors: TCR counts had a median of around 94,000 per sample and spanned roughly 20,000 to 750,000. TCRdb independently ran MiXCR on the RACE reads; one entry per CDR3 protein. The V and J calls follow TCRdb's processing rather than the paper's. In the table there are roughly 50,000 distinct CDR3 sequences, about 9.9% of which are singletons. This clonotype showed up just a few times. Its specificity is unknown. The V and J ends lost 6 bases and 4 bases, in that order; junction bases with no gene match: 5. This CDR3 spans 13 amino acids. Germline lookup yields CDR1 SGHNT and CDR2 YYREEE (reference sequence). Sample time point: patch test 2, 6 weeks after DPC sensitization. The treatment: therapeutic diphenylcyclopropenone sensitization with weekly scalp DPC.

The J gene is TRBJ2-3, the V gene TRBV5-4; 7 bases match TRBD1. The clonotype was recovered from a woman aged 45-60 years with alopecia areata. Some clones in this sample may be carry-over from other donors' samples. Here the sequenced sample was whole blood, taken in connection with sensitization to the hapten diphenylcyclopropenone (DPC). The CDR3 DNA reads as TGTGCCAGCAACGCAGGGGGAGCAGATACGCAGTATTTT. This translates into CASNAGGADTQYF.